This passage covers 22 T cell receptor beta chains from one sample sequenced in a study of cytomegalovirus exposure and HLA in healthy donors. The primer mix had 60 Vbeta and 13 Jbeta primers. Profiled with immunoSEQ multiplex PCR; TCRdb holds only in-frame clones, not every one. The sample has about 280,000 clones, around 90% seen once. Sample: PBMCs. The receptor set was obtained from a woman aged 18-35 years in good health and CMV-seronegative.

The chain recombines TRBV2 with TRBJ2-1; 10 bases map to TRBD1. The CDR3 is 15 amino acids. In germline, CDR1 is SNHLY, CDR2 FYNNEI. J gave up 8 bases and V 7 bases, and 11 bases lay outside the gene matches. The CDR3, as DNA: TGTGCCAGCATTGCAGACAGGGGGCGCGTCTATGAGCAGTTCTTC. Translating it yields CASIADRGRVYEQFF.

In its sample, this clone was seen once. This sequence joins TRBV9 and TRBJ2-5, with unresolved D. The DNA matches TRBJ2-7 better at its end, which makes the J call doubtful. Per germline, CDR1 SGDLS and CDR2 YYNGEE. There are 15 residues in the CDR3. The chain's CDR3 is CASSVGVRGNYEQYF. The CDR3 nucleotides read TGTGCCAGCAGCGTAGGCGTCAGAGGTAACTACGAGCAGTACTTC.

The V gene is TRBV29-1, the J gene TRBJ2-3; 14 positions match TRBD2. The germline V gene has CDR1 SQVTM and CDR2 ANQGSEA. The junction had 12 bases not matched to a gene; V was cut back by 4 bases and J by 0 bases. This CDR3 is built from 19 residues. CDR3 nucleotide sequence: TGCAGCGTTGGTAAAGTCTGGACTAGCGGGGGGACTAGCACAGATACGCAGTATTTT. Its translation: CSVGKVWTSGGTSTDTQYF.

V and J are TRBV4-1 and TRBJ2-4; perhaps TRBD1 as D (6 bases). V lost 0 bases and J lost 3, with 12 bases in between. The CDR3 is 16 residues long. Germline V gives CDR1 MGHRA, CDR2 YSYEKL. The CDR3 reads CASSQEEQGVKNIQYF. CDR3 nucleotide sequence: TGCGCCAGCAGCCAAGAGGAACAGGGAGTCAAAAACATTCAGTACTTC.

This clone was detected only once. V usage is TRBV4-2 and J usage is TRBJ2-5; 11 nucleotides align to TRBD2. CDR1 LGHNA and CDR2 YNFKEQ come from the germline V gene. The CDR3 runs 18 residues. The ends lost 3 bases at V and 5 bases at J; junction bases unmatched: 14. The CDR3 protein is CASSQGVGASGGSETQYF. The CDR3 DNA follows: TGTGCCAGCAGCCAGGGGGTGGGTGCTAGCGGGGGGAGCGAGACCCAGTACTTC.

This chain connects TRBV6-5 to TRBJ1-5, with D uncertain. V was pared by 5 bases and J by 1 base, with 9 bases between. The CDR3 sequence is 14 residues long. Germline loops: CDR1 MNHEY, CDR2 SVGAGI. The CDR3 reads CASSEENSNQPQHF. CDR3 DNA: TGTGCCAGCAGTGAAGAGAACAGCAATCAGCCCCAGCATTTT.

The chain links TRBV7-9 to TRBJ2-3; tentatively, D is TRBD2 (5 bases). The CDR3 extends over 15 amino acids. V lost 5 bases to trimming and J lost 0 bases, with 12 bases between them. Germline CDR1 and CDR2: SEHNR and FQNEAQ (reference sequence). CDR3 nucleotides: TGTGCCAGCAGCCGAGCGGCTTTTAGCACAGATACGCAGTATTTT. Translation gives CASSRAAFSTDTQYF.

This chain uses TRBV11-2 with TRBJ1-1; no clear D. The CDR3 is made up of 15 amino acids. The V end lost 2 bases, the J end lost 4 bases, and 14 bases lay between the germline ends. Germline V gives CDR1 SGHAT, CDR2 FQNNGV. The CDR3 DNA follows: TGTGCCAGCAGCTTAAGTGTAGCGGGTCCCACTGAAGCTTTCTTT. Protein sequence: CASSLSVAGPTEAFF.

The chain combines TRBV5-1 with TRBJ1-2; TRBD1 matches at 9 bases. V shed 6 bases, J shed 8 bases, and the junction held 11 bases outside the gene matches. The CDR3 runs 14 residues. Looked up from germline, CDR1 is SGHRS and CDR2 is YFSETQ. CDR3 nucleotide sequence: TGCGCCAGCACCCGGGACAGGGCAGAGGGGGGCTACACCTTC. It is translated as CASTRDRAEGGYTF.

This clone was counted a few times. The chain recombines TRBV5-1 with TRBJ1-2; 8 bases fit TRBD1. This CDR3 has 15 amino acids. Looked up from germline, CDR1 is SGHRS and CDR2 is YFSETQ. Trimming removed 0 bases from V and 2 bases from J; junction bases left unmatched: 3. The CDR3 loop is CASSLAGGENYGYTF. In DNA form, the CDR3 reads TGCGCCAGCAGCTTGGCAGGGGGCGAGAACTATGGCTACACCTTC.

The V and J genes are TRBV9 and TRBJ2-7; D is undetermined. CDR3 length: 14 residues. Trimming left V 4 bases short and J 5 bases short, with 16 bases between. Germline V lookup: CDR1 SGDLS, CDR2 YYNGEE. In DNA, the CDR3 is TGTGCCAGCAGCCCCCACCTCAGTATGGACGAGCAGTACTTC. This gives the protein CASSPHLSMDEQYF. Full variable domain (missing parts from reference TRBV9 and TRBJ2-7): DSGVTQTPKHLITATGQRVTLRCSPRSGDLSVYWYQQSLDQGLQFLIQYYNGEERAKGNILERFSAQQFPDLHSELNLSSLELGDSALYFCASSPHLSMDEQYFGPGTRLTVT.

This chain uses TRBV7-8 with TRBJ2-7; 9 bases agree with TRBD2. The CDR3 runs 14 residues. V gave up 6 bases and J gave up 3 bases; unmatched junction bases: 6. CDR1 and CDR2 from the germline V gene are SGHVS and FQNEAQ. In DNA form, the CDR3 reads TGTGCCAGCAGTCCCGGGACTAGCCTCTACGAGCAGTACTTC. It translates to CASSPGTSLYEQYF.

The chain employs TRBV6-6 and TRBJ1-5; D may be TRBD1 (5 bases). CDR1 is MNHNY and CDR2 is SVGAGI in the germline V gene (reference sequence). V gave up 7 bases and J gave up 5 bases, with 12 bases separating them. This CDR3 is built from 13 residues. CDR3 in amino acids: CASTTTVYQPQHF. CDR3 coding DNA: TGTGCCAGCACTACGACAGTGTATCAGCCCCAGCATTTT.

The chain employs TRBV5-1 and TRBJ2-7; TRBD1 might be the D (6 bases). The CDR3 totals 14 residues. Germline CDR1 reads SGHRS; CDR2 reads YFSETQ. V was clipped by 4 bases and J by 2 bases, with 13 bases between them. The CDR3 DNA reads as TGCGCCAGCAGCCTCCGGACAGAGGCCTACGAGCAGTACTTC. As protein: CASSLRTEAYEQYF.

The chain combines TRBV11-2 with TRBJ2-2, with 10 bases lining up with TRBD1. J gave up 5 bases and V 5 bases, and 2 bases lay outside the gene matches. In germline, CDR1 is SGHAT, CDR2 FQNNGV. The CDR3 sequence is 14 residues long. The chain's CDR3 is CASSGTGVTGELFF. CDR3 nucleotide sequence: TGTGCCAGCAGCGGGACAGGGGTTACCGGGGAGCTGTTTTTT.

This clone was seen only once. This sequence joins TRBV14 and TRBJ1-2; D is unclear. Germline V gene data show CDR1 as SGHDN and CDR2 as FVKESK. This CDR3 region has 15 residues. Trimming left V 0 bases short and J 4 bases short, with 12 bases between. CDR3 coding DNA: TGTGCCAGCAGCCAAGATCGGGGAGTCGTCTATGGCTACACCTTC. This encodes CASSQDRGVVYGYTF.

The chain is built from TRBV5-1 and TRBJ1-3, with 9 bases aligning to TRBD1. Losses at the gene ends were 6 bases for V and 2 bases for J; bases not matched to a gene: 21. The length of the CDR3 is 20 residues. The germline gives CDR1 SGHRS, CDR2 YFSETQ. The CDR3 is CASIHSRRDRERKAGNTIYF. DNA of the CDR3: TGCGCCAGCATCCATTCGCGCCGGGACAGGGAAAGAAAGGCTGGAAACACCATATATTTT.

This clone was picked up a small number of times. This rearrangement joins TRBV7-2 to TRBJ2-2; 8 bases map to TRBD1. Unmatched junction bases numbered 13, after V lost 4 bases and J lost 3 bases. The CDR3 runs to 18 residues. Germline V gene sequence: CDR1 SGHTA, CDR2 FQGNSA. In DNA form, the CDR3 reads TGTGCCAGCAGCTCCTGGACAGGGCGGGCCCAAGACACCGGGGAGCTGTTTTTT. This encodes CASSSWTGRAQDTGELFF.

The chain employs TRBV11-2 and TRBJ1-2, with D unclear. V gave up 5 bases and J gave up 4 bases, with 8 bases separating them. CDR1 and CDR2 (germline): SGHAT, FQNNGV. The CDR3 loop spans 12 amino acids. In DNA, the CDR3 is TGTGCCAGCAGCGAAGCGAGCTATGGCTACACCTTC. This encodes CASSEASYGYTF.

The J gene is TRBJ2-3, the V gene TRBV7-2; 12 bases match TRBD2. This CDR3 region has 15 residues. The trim removed 3 bases at V and 5 bases at J, leaving 3 bases unmatched. Germline CDR1 reads SGHTA; CDR2 reads FQGNSA. Here the CDR3 reads CASSLTSGGGDTQYF. The CDR3 nucleotides are TGTGCCAGCAGCTTGACTAGCGGGGGAGGAGATACGCAGTATTTT.

This clone was counted between two and nine times. The chain employs TRBV5-1 and TRBJ2-3, with 8 bases matching TRBD2. CDR3 size: 15 residues. Germline V gives CDR1 SGHRS, CDR2 YFSETQ. The CDR3 bases are TGCGCTACTAAAAGCGGGAGTCTGATCACAGATACGCAGTATTTT. Translation: CATKSGSLITDTQYF.

The rearrangement joins TRBV12-5 to TRBJ1-5, with 10 bases identical to TRBD1. The CDR3 loop spans 19 amino acids. Germline V gene lookup returns CDR1 LGHNT and CDR2 FRNRAP. V shed 1 base, J shed 6 bases, and the junction held 15 bases outside the gene matches. The CDR3 DNA is TGTGCTAGTGGTTTGGCGGAAGACAGGGGGCAGGTAACAGGTCAGCCCCAGCATTTT. Amino acids: CASGLAEDRGQVTGQPQHF.